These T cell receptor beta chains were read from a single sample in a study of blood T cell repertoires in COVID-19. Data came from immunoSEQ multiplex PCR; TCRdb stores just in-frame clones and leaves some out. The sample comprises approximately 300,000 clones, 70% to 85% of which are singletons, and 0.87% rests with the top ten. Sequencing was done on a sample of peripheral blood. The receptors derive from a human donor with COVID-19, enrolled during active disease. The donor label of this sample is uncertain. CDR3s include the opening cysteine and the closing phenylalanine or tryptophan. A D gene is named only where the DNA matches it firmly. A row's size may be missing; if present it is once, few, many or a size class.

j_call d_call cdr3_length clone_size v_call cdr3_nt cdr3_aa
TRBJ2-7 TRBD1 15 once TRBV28 TGTGCCAGCAGCCTATCGGGACAGGGGCTGAACGAGCAGTACTTC CASSLSGQGLNEQYF
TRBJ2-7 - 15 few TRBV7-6 TGTGCCAGCAGTCCCCTCGGGCAGGGTTCCTACGAGCAGTACTTC CASSPLGQGSYEQYF
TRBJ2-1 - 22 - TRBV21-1 TGTGCCAGCAGCTTCCGGACTAGCGGGGAGGAGGGAGATTCTAGGTCCTACAATGAGCAGTTCTTC CASSFRTSGEEGDSRSYNEQFF
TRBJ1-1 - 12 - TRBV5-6 TGTGCCAGCAGCTTGAATCGGGCTGAAGCTTTCTTT CASSLNRAEAFF
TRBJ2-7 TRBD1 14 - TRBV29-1 TGCAGCGTAGAGACGGGACAGGGGTCCTACGAGCAGTACTTC CSVETGQGSYEQYF
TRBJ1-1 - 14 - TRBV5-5 TGTGCCAGCAGCTTGGCCGGGAGACATCTGGCAGCTTTCTTT CASSLAGRHLAAFF
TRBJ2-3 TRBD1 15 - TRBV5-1 TGCGCCAGCAGGAAGTCGGACAGGAGCACAGATACGCAGTATTTT CASRKSDRSTDTQYF
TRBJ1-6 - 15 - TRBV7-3 TGTGCCAGCAGCTTATCCTCCAGGGGAAACTCACCCCTCCACTTT CASSLSSRGNSPLHF
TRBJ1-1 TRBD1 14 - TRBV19 TGTGCCAGTAGTATCCCCGACAGGGCCACTGAAGCTTTCTTT CASSIPDRATEAFF
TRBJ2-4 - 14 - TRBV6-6 TGTGCCAGCAGTTACGCCGGTGGAGAAAACATTCAGTACTTC CASSYAGGENIQYF
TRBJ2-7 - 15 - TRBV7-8 TGTGCCAGCAGCACCGACGCGGGGCTCTCCTACGAGCAGTACTTC CASSTDAGLSYEQYF
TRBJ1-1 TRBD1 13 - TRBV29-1 TGCAGCGTCTCGGGACAGGCGAACACTGAAGCTTTCTTT CSVSGQANTEAFF
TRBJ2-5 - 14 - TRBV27 TGTGCCAGCAGGGGTAGCATGAACCAAGAGACCCAGTACTTC CASRGSMNQETQYF
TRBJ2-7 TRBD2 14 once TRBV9 TGTGCCAGCAGCGTAGTGGCGGGAGGGGATGAGCAGTACTTC CASSVVAGGDEQYF
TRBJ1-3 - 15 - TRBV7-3 TGTGCCAGCAGCTTAAGAGTCGTCTCTGGAAACACCATATATTTT CASSLRVVSGNTIYF
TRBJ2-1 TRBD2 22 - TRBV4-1 TGCGCCAGCAGCCAAGATGGGCGGGGTAGTGGTACTAGCGGGAGAGAGTACAATGAGCAGTTCTTC CASSQDGRGSGTSGREYNEQFF
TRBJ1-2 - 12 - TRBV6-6 TGTGCCAGCAGCGCTGACGGGTATGGCTACACCTTC CASSADGYGYTF
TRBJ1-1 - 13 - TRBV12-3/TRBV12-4 TGTGCCAGCAGTTGGACAGCGTACACTGAAGCTTTCTTT CASSWTAYTEAFF
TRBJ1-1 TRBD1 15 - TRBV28 TGTGCCAGCAGCCCGGGACAGGGGGCAATGACTGAAGCTTTCTTT CASSPGQGAMTEAFF
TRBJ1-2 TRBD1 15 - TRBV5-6 TGTGCCAGCAGCTTAGTAGGTGTAGGGGGCGGTGGCTACACCTTC CASSLVGVGGGGYTF
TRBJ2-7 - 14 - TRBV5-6 TGTGCCAGCAGCTTGGTGGGGCAGGCCTACGAGCAGTACTTC CASSLVGQAYEQYF
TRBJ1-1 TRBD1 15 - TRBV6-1 TGTGCCAGCAGTGAAGGACAGGGGGCGAGCACTGAAGCTTTCTTT CASSEGQGASTEAFF
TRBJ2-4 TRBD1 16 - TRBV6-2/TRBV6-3 TGTGCCAGCAGTTACGAACCTGGGGACAGCAAAAACATTCAGTACTTC CASSYEPGDSKNIQYF
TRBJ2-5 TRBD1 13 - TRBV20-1 TGCAGTGCTAGTCCAGGGGGCGCAGAGACCCAGTACTTC CSASPGGAETQYF
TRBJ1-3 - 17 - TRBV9 TGTGCCAGCACCCAAGGGGGGGGAATGGGCTCTGGAAACACCATATATTTT CASTQGGGMGSGNTIYF
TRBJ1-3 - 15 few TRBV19 TGTGCCAGTAGCCCCCAGGCAAGAAGTGGAAACACCATATATTTT CASSPQARSGNTIYF
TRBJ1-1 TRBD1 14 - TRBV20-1 TGCAGTGCTAGTGATGAGGGGGCGTACACTGAAGCTTTCTTT CSASDEGAYTEAFF
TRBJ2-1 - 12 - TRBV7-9 TGTGCCAGCAGCTCAGGGTACAATGAGCAGTTCTTC CASSSGYNEQFF
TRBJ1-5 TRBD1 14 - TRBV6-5 TGTGCCAGCAGACGACAGGGGGCGGCTCAGCCCCAGCATTTT CASRRQGAAQPQHF
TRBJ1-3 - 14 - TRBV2 TGTGCCAGCAGGAGAACTATCTCTGGAAACACCATATATTTT CASRRTISGNTIYF
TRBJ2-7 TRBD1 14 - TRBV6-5 TGTGCCAGCAGTACGGACAGGGCGACCTACGAGCAGTACTTC CASSTDRATYEQYF
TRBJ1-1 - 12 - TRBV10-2 TGCGCCAGCAGTGCAGGGGTCACTGAAGCTTTCTTT CASSAGVTEAFF
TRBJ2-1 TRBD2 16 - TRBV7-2 TGTGCCAGCAGCCCGAGGCCAGCGGGAGGACACAATGAGCAGTTCTTC CASSPRPAGGHNEQFF
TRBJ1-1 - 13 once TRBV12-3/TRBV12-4 TGTGCCAGCAGTTTTTACAGGAACACTGAAGCTTTCTTT CASSFYRNTEAFF
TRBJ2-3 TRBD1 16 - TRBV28 TGTGCCAGCAGACCGACCGACAGGGGGCGTACAGATACGCAGTATTTT CASRPTDRGRTDTQYF
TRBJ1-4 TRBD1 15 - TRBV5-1 TGCGCCAGCAGCTTCTCCGGGACAGAGAATGAAAAACTGTTTTTT CASSFSGTENEKLFF
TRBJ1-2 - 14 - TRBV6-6 TGTGCCACCGCCTGGGGAGTGGATAACTATGGCTACACCTTC CATAWGVDNYGYTF
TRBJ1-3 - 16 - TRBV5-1 TGCGCCAGCAGCTTGGCCCCACTACCCTCTGGAAACACCATATATTTT CASSLAPLPSGNTIYF
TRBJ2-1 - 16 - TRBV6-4 TGTGCCAGCAGTGACTCGAGCGGCCCGAGAAGGGATGAGCAGTTCTTC CASSDSSGPRRDEQFF
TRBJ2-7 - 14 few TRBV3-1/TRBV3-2 TGTGCCAGCAGCCAAGGAGGTCCGACTCGGGAGCAGTACTTC CASSQGGPTREQYF
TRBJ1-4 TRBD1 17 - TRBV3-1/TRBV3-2 TGTGCCAGCAGCCAGTTGGCGGTTCGGACAGGGACCGAAAAACTGTTTTTT CASSQLAVRTGTEKLFF